Shown below are 24 T cell receptor beta chains from a single sample sequenced in a study of blood T cell repertoires in COVID-19 (dated by TCRdb to about 2020). Libraries were constructed by the immunoSEQ multiplex PCR assay. This immuneACCESS table, as held by TCRdb, lists in-frame sequences with V and J called but not all clones. Of the missing ones, under half trace to an unresolved V gene in checked studies; the others have no known cause. The sample table records about 230,000 clones; 65% to 90% of these occur just once. The ten biggest clones cover 9.5% to 13% of the sample. The specimen sequenced was peripheral blood. The receptors shown here come from a man over 45 with COVID-19, enrolled during active disease.

This clone was counted once. V is TRBV30 and J is TRBJ1-1; TRBD1 aligns across 8 bases. The V gene end was trimmed by 5 bases and the J gene end by 4 bases; junction bases not matched to a gene: 9. Germline CDR1 reads GTSNPN; CDR2 reads SVGIG (reference sequence). The CDR3 has 14 amino acids. CDR3 in amino acids: CAWRAQGAFTEAFF. The CDR3 coding sequence is TGTGCCTGGCGCGCTCAGGGGGCGTTCACTGAAGCTTTCTTT.

This chain joins TRBV7-2 and TRBJ2-1; 14 bases are a match to TRBD2. CDR3 size: 15 residues. J lost 9 bases, V lost 5 bases, and 6 bases had no gene match. Per the germline V gene, CDR1 is SGHTA and CDR2 is FQGNSA. The CDR3 bases are TGTGCCAGCAGCCTGGGACTAGCGGGAGCGGGTGAGCAGTTCTTC. Protein product: CASSLGLAGAGEQFF.

The chain uses TRBV5-1 and TRBJ1-4; TRBD1 is a possible D gene (5 bases). The CDR3 contains 14 residues. CDR1 is SGHRS, CDR2 YFSETQ, per germline. V lost 3 bases, J lost 7 bases, and 13 bases lay in between. CDR3 in amino acids: CASSSRPGGEKLFF. The CDR3 region has the DNA TGCGCCAGCAGCTCCAGACCGGGGGGTGAAAAACTGTTTTTT.

V and J are TRBV19 and TRBJ1-4; D possibly corresponds to TRBD1 (5 bases). This CDR3 spans 15 amino acids. CDR1 LNHDA and CDR2 SQIVND come from the germline V gene (reference sequence). The V end was cut by 6 bases, the J end by 8 bases, with 19 bases between. The CDR3: CASRSLRDGSEKLFF. The CDR3 DNA sequence: TGTGCCAGTAGATCTCTGCGGGACGGCAGCGAAAAACTGTTTTTT.

There are a few counts of this clone. This chain links TRBV7-2 with TRBJ1-5; D is uncertain. Trimming left V 1 base short and J 5 bases short, with 9 bases between. The CDR3 extends over 14 amino acids. CDR1 is SGHTA and CDR2 is FQGNSA in the germline V gene. CDR3 DNA: TGTGCCAGCAGCTTAGGTACGGGGTATCAGCCCCAGCATTTT. This sequence encodes CASSLGTGYQPQHF.

The V call is TRBV2, the J call TRBJ2-3; 9 nucleotides match TRBD2. J lost 1 base, V lost 2 bases, and 4 bases had no gene match. The CDR3 loop spans 16 amino acids. Germline CDR1 SNHLY, CDR2 FYNNEI. The CDR3 region is CASSEPRLAGTDTQYF. The DNA of the CDR3 is TGTGCCAGCAGTGAACCCCGACTAGCGGGCACAGATACGCAGTATTTT.

The chain employs TRBV28 and TRBJ1-5; D possibly corresponds to TRBD1 (5 bases). Trimming removed 5 bases at V and 4 bases at J, with 9 bases between. This CDR3 contains 13 residues. Germline assignment: CDR1 MDHEN and CDR2 SYDVKM. CDR3: CASSTDKNQPQHF. In DNA form, the CDR3 reads TGTGCCAGCAGTACGGACAAAAATCAGCCCCAGCATTTT.

The chain combines TRBV7-2 with TRBJ2-1; D is unresolved. The CDR3 length is 13 residues. Germline V gives CDR1 SGHTA, CDR2 FQGNSA. V lost 2 bases, J lost 10 bases, and 12 bases lay in between. The CDR3 region is CASSLLPLEEQFF. The CDR3 region has the DNA TGTGCCAGCAGCTTACTACCCCTAGAGGAGCAGTTCTTC.

The rearrangement uses TRBV7-6 and TRBJ2-5, with 11 positions matching TRBD1. The V and J ends lost 5 bases and 5 bases, in that order; junction bases with no gene match: 10. In germline, CDR1 is SGHVS, CDR2 FNYEAQ. This CDR3 comprises 16 residues. DNA for the CDR3: TGTGCCAGCAGCCAAAGGACAGGGGGCGCGGGGGAGACCCAGTACTTC. It yields the protein CASSQRTGGAGETQYF.

This chain connects TRBV5-5 to TRBJ2-7; 7 bases are a match to TRBD1. The CDR3 contains 14 residues. After removal of 3 bases from V and 3 bases from J, the junction contained 6 bases not matched to a gene. Germline V gene data show CDR1 as SGHKS and CDR2 as YYEKEE (reference sequence). CDR3 DNA sequence: TGTGCCAGCAGCTCCGGGACAGCTAACTACGAGCAGTACTTC. Translating gives CASSSGTANYEQYF.

This CDR3 reads CASSPGVLAGGLGPETQYF. CDR3 coding DNA: TGTGCCAGCAGCCCCGGTGTACTAGCGGGAGGGCTGGGGCCAGAGACCCAGTACTTC. The rearrangement uses TRBV14 and TRBJ2-5; 13 positions match TRBD2. From germline, CDR1 is SGHDN and CDR2 FVKESK. This CDR3 has 19 amino acids. The V segment lost 4 bases and the J segment 4 bases; nucleotides outside the gene matches: 15.

The rearrangement uses TRBV5-4 and TRBJ2-1; weak D call: TRBD2 (5 bases). Germline loops: CDR1 SGHNT, CDR2 YYREEE (reference sequence). This CDR3 is built from 12 residues. Between the trimmed V and J ends, which lost 3 bases and 9 bases, there was a span of 10 bases. The CDR3 DNA reads as TGTGCCAGCAGCTCGGGTCGGGGTGAGCAGTTCTTC. Residues: CASSSGRGEQFF.

V and J are TRBV9 and TRBJ2-5; 9 nucleotides line up with TRBD1. V gave up 3 bases and J gave up 5 bases; unmatched junction bases: 11. This CDR3 region has 16 residues. From germline, CDR1 is SGDLS and CDR2 YYNGEE. The CDR3: CASSAEGQGSPETQYF. Here the CDR3 DNA reads TGTGCCAGCAGCGCAGAGGGACAGGGAAGTCCGGAGACCCAGTACTTC.

The chain joins TRBV7-9 to TRBJ2-7, with 11 bases matching TRBD1. After removal of 5 bases from V and 5 bases from J, the junction contained 5 bases not matched to a gene. Looked up from germline, CDR1 is SEHNR and CDR2 is FQNEAQ (reference sequence). The CDR3 consists of 14 residues. CDR3 protein: CASSPDRGRNEQYF. In DNA form, the CDR3 reads TGTGCCAGCAGCCCGGACAGGGGGCGTAACGAGCAGTACTTC.

The chain is built from TRBV6-5 and TRBJ2-5, with a possible D match to TRBD1 (6 bases). Germline lookup yields CDR1 MNHEY and CDR2 SVGAGI. Trimming stripped 6 bases from V and 2 bases from J, with 10 bases between. The CDR3 consists of 13 residues. In DNA form, the CDR3 reads TGTGCCAGCAGGTTTGACAGGCAAGAGACCCAGTACTTC. Translated, it gives CASRFDRQETQYF.

This sequence joins TRBV6-2 or TRBV6-3 and TRBJ2-5; a weak D match, TRBD2 (7 bases). Per the germline V gene, CDR1 is MNHEY and CDR2 is SVGEGT. Trimming pared 5 bases from V and 5 bases from J, leaving 24 bases between. The CDR3 consists of 17 residues. The CDR3 DNA is TGTGCCAGCAGTCAATCCCCGGGGGGCGGTCCGGGGGAGACCCAGTACTTC. This gives the protein CASSQSPGGGPGETQYF.

The V call is TRBV2, the J call TRBJ1-1, with 9 bases fitting TRBD1. Germline V gene data show CDR1 as SNHLY and CDR2 as FYNNEI. J gave up 4 bases and V 8 bases, and 5 bases lay outside the gene matches. This CDR3 is built from 13 residues. The CDR3 region has the DNA TGTGCCAGCCCCCGGGACAGGGCCACTGAAGCTTTCTTT. Residues: CASPRDRATEAFF. The full variable domain, with the rest looked up from reference TRBV2 and TRBJ1-1, is EPEVTQTPSHQVTQMGQEVILRCVPISNHLYFYWYRQILGQKVEFLVSFYNNEISEKSEIFDDQFSVERPDGSNFTLKIRSTKLEDSAMYFCASPRDRATEAFFGQGTRLTVV.

This clone is a singleton in its sample. This chain uses TRBV6-2 or TRBV6-3 with TRBJ1-3, with TRBD1 as a possible D gene (6 bases). Looked up from germline, CDR1 is MNHEY and CDR2 is SVGEGT. The V end was cut by 2 bases, the J end by 2 bases, with 16 bases between. The CDR3 has 17 residues. The CDR3 region has the DNA TGTGCCAGCAGTTACCTGGACGGGGGGCCGACTGGAAACACCATATATTTT. Protein product: CASSYLDGGPTGNTIYF.

In its sample, this clone was seen a few times. This chain links TRBV13 with TRBJ1-1, with 8 nucleotides matching TRBD1. From germline, CDR1 is PRHDT and CDR2 FYEKMQ (reference sequence). The CDR3 contains 17 residues. V lost 6 bases to trimming and J lost 6 bases; unmatched junction nucleotides: 18. The CDR3 DNA reads as TGTGCCAGCAGTTCGACAGGGGCCAGTTCGGTAGCTCCTGAAGCTTTCTTT. It is translated as CASSSTGASSVAPEAFF.

V usage is TRBV7-6 and J usage is TRBJ2-2, with 7 bases matching TRBD1. CDR3 length equals 15 residues. Germline values: CDR1 SGHVS, CDR2 FNYEAQ. Unmatched junction bases numbered 5, after V lost 1 base and J lost 6 bases. Here the CDR3 reads CASSLVRGQAGELFF. The DNA for the CDR3 is TGTGCCAGCAGCTTAGTGAGGGGGCAGGCCGGGGAGCTGTTTTTT. Using reference TRBV7-6 and TRBJ2-2 for the parts outside the CDR3, the full variable domain is GAGVSQSPRYKVTKRGQDVALRCDPISGHVSLYWYRQALGQGPEFLTYFNYEAQQDKSGLPNDRFSAERPEGSISTLTIQRTEQRDSAMYRCASSLVRGQAGELFFGEGSRLTVL.

CDR3 loop: CASSTGDGTGELFF. CDR3 nucleotides: TGCGCCAGCAGTACAGGCGACGGAACCGGGGAGCTGTTTTTT. The rearrangement uses TRBV5-1 and TRBJ2-2, with a tentative D call TRBD1 (5 bases). The germline V and J ends were trimmed by 5 bases and 5 bases, with 13 bases remaining between them. Germline V gene sequence: CDR1 SGHRS, CDR2 YFSETQ. The CDR3 has 14 amino acids.

CDR3 coding DNA: TGCGCCAGCAGCTTGGAACTAGCGGTAGATACGCAGTATTTT. Its translation is CASSLELAVDTQYF. The V and J genes are TRBV5-1 and TRBJ2-3; 8 bases line up with TRBD2. This CDR3 has 14 residues. Germline-derived CDR1 and CDR2 are SGHRS and YFSETQ. V shed 0 bases, J shed 5 bases, and the junction held 2 bases outside the gene matches.

Only a few counts were recorded for this clone. This sequence joins TRBV27 and TRBJ2-7, with TRBD2 matching 7 bases. This CDR3 comprises 13 residues. J was trimmed by 2 bases and V by 6 bases; bases with no gene match: 4. Germline CDR1 is MNHEY and CDR2 is SMNVEV (reference sequence). Here the CDR3 reads CASSTSDTYEQYF. For the CDR3, the DNA is TGTGCCAGCAGCACTAGCGACACCTACGAGCAGTACTTC.

This chain links TRBV5-6 with TRBJ2-7, with 7 bases aligning to TRBD2. Trimming cost V 4 bases and J 4 bases; bases outside gene matches: 11. Germline V CDR1 and CDR2: SGHDT, YYEEEE. The CDR3 has 15 amino acids. This CDR3 is CASSLSGLVSYEQYF. The CDR3 coding sequence is TGTGCCAGCAGCCTCTCAGGACTAGTATCTTACGAGCAGTACTTC.